This entry describes one T cell receptor beta chain. This clonotype was found a few times. Its binding antigen is unknown. No base quality values were provided; no much bigger clone lies one nucleotide off. The sample comes from a study of human T cells and chemical hapten exposure (dated by TCRdb to the early 2020s). With respect to the entire study: For sensitization, 2% DPC in acetone was applied to a 2 cm by 2 cm area of upper inner arm skin. Throughout the approximately 24-week study period, patients were also given weekly therapeutic DPC doses on the scalp. Patch testing on the upper back used Finn chambers containing 0.01% DPC, with scoring done after 6 days according to International Contact Dermatitis Research Group standards. Most of the patients in the cohort were female, and the cohort covered alopecia areata with under or over 50% scalp involvement, alopecia totalis and alopecia universalis. Libraries were pooled for sequencing, and per-sample TCR yields varied mainly because of small differences in library volumes within the pool. The study tracked peripheral blood TCR repertoire changes in vivo during primary and secondary sensitization to the hapten diphenylcyclopropenone (DPC) in alopecia patients. Blood samples were taken from patients before sensitization (week 0) and at 2, 6 and about 24 weeks after DPC sensitization. For TCR sequencing, blood came from 25 to 35 alopecia patients at anywhere from one to four time points (pre-sensitization, 2, 6 and 24 weeks). What the study reported, not specific to this receptor: Patch test score correlated positively with the number of PT1 expanded TCRs, reaching significance at thresholds 8, 16 and 32 but not at 4. Compared with pre-sensitization or healthy control sets, expanded TCRs formed significantly more large CDR3 similarity clusters, which is consistent with antigen-driven responses. Because all patients had alopecia, a presumed autoimmune disease, the immune response of the patients might differ from that of healthy individuals. After repeated subsampling, changes were observed in the strength of the expansion versus patch-test correlation and in the threshold at which the correlation became significant. The number of TCRs above 1 in 1000 frequency did not change with DPC sensitization; there was no evidence of global repertoire structure alterations.

CDR1 KGHSH and CDR2 LQKENI are derived from the germline V gene. V is pared back by 2 bases and J by 0 bases, with 8 bases lying between the germline termini. Inclusive of the bounding cysteine and phenylalanine, the CDR3 is 15 residues long. Only the CDR3 DNA stays, 45 bases, in frame from base 1. Libraries were prepared through RACE. Sequenced on a NextSeq 500. During library preparation, unique molecular identifiers were attached to individual cDNA molecules so that TCRs could be counted in a quantitative, reproducible way. Each blood RNA sample was used to sequence both TCR alpha and TCR beta chains. On the authors' methods: The median number of TCRs per sample was 95,638, ranging from roughly 20,000 to 700,000. V, J and CDR3 annotation of the TCR reads was carried out using the Decombinator software suite. For the PS versus PT1 abundance plots, all samples were subsampled to the same number of TCRs (28,000). TCRs were defined as expanded if absent before sensitization and observed at least eight times at the 2-week time point. TCRdb's own reprocessing of the public reads used fastp at Q25 and MiXCR and kept productive beta chains. Under each unique CDR3 protein, matching rows form one entry showing the most common genes and DNA. These V and J calls are TCRdb output, not the study's own analysis. Within this sample are 100,000 or so distinct CDR3 sequences, with approximately 9.3% of them counted one time only. The ten largest clones add up to 2% to 2.5% of the sample.

Per the publication, the time point label means: patch test 2, 6 weeks after DPC sensitization. The treatment or condition label for this specimen denotes: therapeutic diphenylcyclopropenone sensitization with weekly scalp DPC. At every patch-test visit, the blood draw took place before the patch test was put on. Patients were considered eligible if aged 18 to 70, diagnosed with alopecia and deemed suitable for DPC therapy, and patients were excluded if pregnant. Total RNA was extracted from unfractionated whole blood that had been collected in Tempus Blood RNA tubes. Sequenced here: whole blood, sampled in connection with sensitization to the hapten diphenylcyclopropenone (DPC). The chain uses TRBV18 and TRBJ1-3, with no reliable assignment of the D segment. The sequence derives from a woman in her 40s with alopecia areata. Some clones in this sample may be carry-over from other donors' samples. The DNA reads as follows: TGTGCCAGCTCACCATTTGAGTTCTCTGGAAACACCATATATTTT. Its amino acids are CASSPFEFSGNTIYF.